This T cell receptor (beta chain) was found in a study of OX40 agonist ivuxolimab in advanced cancers. Regarding the study as a whole: The average count of expanded clones was higher among CD8+ T cells than among CD4+. What antigens the expanded peripheral T cells recognized was never established. Those patients achieving a partial response at 0.1-3.0 mg/kg showed among the lowest clonal expansion.

Blood samples were obtained at baseline, cycle 4 day 1, and cycle 7 day 1. The CDR3 covers 15 residues. V lost 2 bases to trimming and J lost 3 bases; unmatched junction nucleotides: 9. CDR1 is GTSNPN and CDR2 is SVGIG in the germline V gene (reference sequence). Clones were read by immunoSEQ multiplex PCR, and TCRdb kept only the in-frame ones, dropping some. This sample carries 65,000 or so clones, 80% to 95% of them seen once, and the ten largest clones take roughly an eighth. Comments on this clone: The antigen is undetermined.

The TCR originated in an adult with an advanced solid tumor such as melanoma, head and neck, liver or kidney cancer. This sequence joins TRBV30 and TRBJ2-5; 7 bases fit TRBD1. The sequences come from CD4+ or CD8+ T cells sorted from blood, collected in a trial of the OX40 agonist ivuxolimab. CDR3 in DNA: TGTGCCTGGAGTTGCTTACAGGGGCCTAAAGAGACCCAGTACTTC. It translates to CAWSCLQGPKETQYF.